Presented here are 30 T cell receptor beta chains from one specimen sequenced in a study of T cell repertoires in cytomegalovirus infection. TCRdb reanalysed the reads using MiXCR and keeps one entry per CDR3 protein. The sample holds a few hundred thousand distinct CDR3 sequences, almost 40% seen once. These receptors are not linked to any known antigen. Here the sequenced sample was cultured PBMCs, taken from culture after CMV antigen stimulation. The receptor source for this set is a human donor in good health (CMV status not recorded). Some clones in this sample may be carry-over from other donors' samples.

For this clonotype: The junction departs from germline at one end; a sequencing error may be responsible. The rearrangement links TRBV19 to TRBJ2-7; D is uncertain. Germline values: CDR1 LNHDA, CDR2 SQIVND (reference sequence). This CDR3 comprises 13 residues. The CDR3 reads CASSPDRYYAQYF. CDR3 nucleotide sequence: TGTGCCAGTAGTCCAGACCGATACTACGCGCAGTACTTC.

This clonotype appeared a few times. V gene TRBV19 combines with J gene TRBJ1-3; 7 bases fit TRBD1. The CDR3 is 14 residues long. Germline CDR1 is LNHDA and CDR2 is SQIVND (reference sequence). J was trimmed by 5 bases and V by 5 bases; bases with no gene match: 6. The CDR3 DNA reads as TGTGCCAGTAGTGTCACAGGGGTCAGAAACACCATATATTTT. This encodes CASSVTGVRNTIYF.

The chain carries TRBV25-1 and TRBJ1-3, with unresolved D. V was clipped by 1 base and J by 0 bases, with 19 bases between them. The CDR3 loop spans 19 amino acids. The V gene's germline CDR1 is MGHDK and CDR2 SYGVNS. The CDR3 region has the DNA TGTGCCAGCAGTGAATCCCCAGGAGTCCTCGGGTTCTCTGGAAACACCATATATTTT. Amino acids: CASSESPGVLGFSGNTIYF.

In its sample, this clonotype was seen a few times. The V and J genes are TRBV7-6 and TRBJ2-7; the D call may be TRBD1 or TRBD2 (5 bases each). CDR1 and CDR2 (germline): SGHVS, FNYEAQ. Trimming stripped 5 bases from V and 5 bases from J, with 16 bases between. CDR3 length equals 14 residues. CDR3: CASSLGTSGDEQYF. CDR3 nucleotides: TGTGCCAGCAGCCTAGGGACCTCCGGGGACGAGCAGTACTTC.

This clonotype has a count of ten or more. Germline and junction disagree at one end, which may indicate a read error. V and J are TRBV7-2 and TRBJ2-7; TRBD2 agrees at 8 bases. Germline CDR1 reads SGHTA; CDR2 reads FQGNSA. CDR3 size: 15 residues. The CDR3 region is CASSLTGTSSFEQYF. Written as DNA, the CDR3 is TGTGCCAGCAGCTTAACCGGGACTAGTTCCTTCGAGCAGTACTTC. Supplemented by reference TRBV7-2 and TRBJ2-7, the full variable domain reads GAGVSQSPSNKVTEKGKDVELRCDPISGHTALYWYRQSLGQGLEFLIYFQGNSAPDKSGLPSDRFSAERTGGSVSTLTIQRTQQEDSAVYLCASSLTGTSSFEQYFGPGTRLTVT.

V gene TRBV12-5 combines with J gene TRBJ2-6, with a possible D match to TRBD1 (6 bases). CDR1 LGHNT and CDR2 FRNRAP come from the germline V gene. Between the trimmed V and J ends, which lost 1 base and 0 bases, there was a span of 10 bases. There are 17 residues in the CDR3. CDR3 nucleotide sequence: TGTGCTAGTGGTTTGGAGGGGGAGATCTCTGGGGCCAACGTCCTGACTTTC. Protein sequence: CASGLEGEISGANVLTF.

The genes are TRBV14 and TRBJ2-3; 7 bases are shared with TRBD1. The CDR3 runs to 16 residues. Germline assignment: CDR1 SGHDN and CDR2 FVKESK. The junction had 7 bases not matched to a gene; V was cut back by 2 bases and J by 2 bases. The CDR3 bases are TGTGCCAGCAGCCAACTCATCGGGACAGTCACAGATACGCAGTATTTT. It yields the protein CASSQLIGTVTDTQYF.

DNA for the CDR3: TGTGCCAGCGAGATAAGCTCTGGGGCCAACGTCCTGACTTTC. Translated, it gives CASEISSGANVLTF. This chain joins TRBV12-3 or TRBV12-4 and TRBJ2-6; unclear D gene. V was clipped by 8 bases and J by 0 bases, with 8 bases between them. This CDR3 contains 14 residues.

The chain joins TRBV29-1 to TRBJ2-1; 8 nucleotides line up with TRBD2. The CDR3 totals 12 residues. V trimming: 7 bases; J trimming: 7 bases; junction bases outside the gene matches: 6. Germline CDR1 SQVTM, CDR2 ANQGSEA. CDR3 sequence: CSARPGGNEQFF. In nucleotides, the CDR3 is TGCAGCGCTCGACCGGGGGGGAATGAGCAGTTCTTC.

This clonotype was counted once. CDR3 nucleotide sequence: TGTGCCAGCAGTTTAGTGGGACAGGGGGCTAATGAGCAGTTCTTC. This encodes CASSLVGQGANEQFF. The genes are TRBV12-3 or TRBV12-4 and TRBJ2-1, with 12 positions matching TRBD1. Trimming at V came to 1 base and at J to 7 bases, leaving 2 bases not matched to a gene. The CDR3 totals 15 residues.

The chain recombines TRBV19 with TRBJ2-2, with TRBD2 identical over 14 bases. Germline CDR1 and CDR2: LNHDA and SQIVND (reference sequence). The CDR3 covers 18 residues. The trim removed 0 bases at V and 4 bases at J, leaving 4 bases unmatched. The CDR3: CASSIDGTSGSTTGELFF. CDR3 nucleotides: TGTGCCAGTAGTATAGATGGGACTAGCGGGAGTACCACCGGGGAGCTGTTTTTT.

This sequence joins TRBV7-6 and TRBJ2-7; D unresolved. The CDR3 is 14 residues long. Trimming took off 5 bases at V and 1 base at J, with 12 bases between the two ends. CDR1 is SGHVS, CDR2 FNYEAQ, per germline. The CDR3, as DNA: TGTGCCAGCAGCCCTACGGGTCGATCCTACGAGCAGTACTTC. Encoded protein: CASSPTGRSYEQYF.

This clonotype was recorded at least ten times. This sequence joins TRBV7-2 and TRBJ2-1; 10 nucleotides match TRBD1. This CDR3 has 16 residues. The V segment lost 3 bases and the J segment 5 bases; nucleotides outside the gene matches: 7. The germline V gene has CDR1 SGHTA and CDR2 FQGNSA. The CDR3 nucleotides are TGTGCCAGCAGCTTTTGGGTGACAGGGGGCCACAATGAGCAGTTCTTC. Translating gives CASSFWVTGGHNEQFF.

This clonotype was seen ten or more times. V usage is TRBV7-2 and J usage is TRBJ2-3, with D possibly TRBD2 on 6 matching bases. Germline V CDR1 and CDR2: SGHTA, FQGNSA. V was pared by 5 bases and J by 7 bases, with 16 bases between. The CDR3 runs to 14 residues. DNA of the CDR3: TGTGCCAGCAGCCTTCTGGGGGAGGTTTATACGCAGTATTTT. This translates into CASSLLGEVYTQYF.

This chain joins TRBV12-3 or TRBV12-4 and TRBJ1-1, with D perhaps matching TRBD1 (6 bases). This CDR3 region has 12 residues. Trimming stripped 8 bases from V and 8 bases from J, with 15 bases between. As DNA, the CDR3 is TGTGCCAGCGGCTCGGACAGCGGGGAAGCTTTCTTT. Translated, it gives CASGSDSGEAFF.

This chain uses TRBV2 with TRBJ1-3, with D uncertain. Trimming cost V 0 bases and J 4 bases, with 10 bases left between them. The germline gives CDR1 SNHLY, CDR2 FYNNEI. The CDR3 consists of 15 residues. CDR3 coding DNA: TGTGCCAGCAGTGAAGCCCAGAGGGTCGGAAACACCATATATTTT. Its protein product is CASSEAQRVGNTIYF.

The chain couples TRBV7-9 to TRBJ2-5, with 9 bases that match TRBD1. CDR1 is SEHNR and CDR2 is FQNEAQ in the germline V gene (reference sequence). Unmatched junction bases numbered 3, after V lost 5 bases and J lost 2 bases. The CDR3 is 14 residues long. CDR3 DNA: TGTGCCAGCAGCGAAGGGACAGGGCAAGAGACCCAGTACTTC. Translated: CASSEGTGQETQYF.

This chain links TRBV9 with TRBJ2-3, with 7 bases lining up with TRBD2. This CDR3 has 15 amino acids. Per germline, CDR1 SGDLS and CDR2 YYNGEE. Losses at the gene ends were 3 bases for V and 4 bases for J; bases not matched to a gene: 8. The CDR3 DNA reads as TGTGCCAGCAGCGGACGGGAGGATCTACCAGATACGCAGTATTTT. Translation: CASSGREDLPDTQYF.

As for this clonotype: This may be a read error, as it is one base from a much larger clone. The chain recombines TRBV7-2 with TRBJ2-7; 11 bases fit TRBD2. Germline V gene data show CDR1 as SGHTA and CDR2 as FQGNSA. Trimming took 0 bases from V and 1 from J; bases not matched to a gene: 8. CDR3 length equals 18 residues. The CDR3 sequence is CASSLALTSGTESYEQYF. The CDR3 DNA is TGTGCCAGCAGCTTAGCTCTGACTAGCGGGACCGAGTCCTACGAGCAGTACTTC.

The gene calls are TRBV6-6 and TRBJ2-7, with D uncertain. With 6 bases removed from V and 6 bases from J, the gap between germline ends came to 15 bases. CDR3 size: 13 residues. In germline, CDR1 is MNHNY, CDR2 SVGAGI (reference sequence). The CDR3 nucleotides are TGTGCCAGCAGGTCGACGGCCTCGTTCGAGCAGTACTTC. As protein: CASRSTASFEQYF.

This clonotype was observed a few times. The chain carries TRBV27 and TRBJ2-3; D remains unclear. V was pared by 1 base and J by 2 bases, with 10 bases between. Germline CDR1 MNHEY, CDR2 SMNVEV (reference sequence). The CDR3 totals 15 residues. CDR3 region: CASSLFARATDTQYF. DNA for the CDR3: TGTGCCAGCAGTTTATTTGCCCGGGCCACAGATACGCAGTATTTT.

This clonotype has a handful of counts. The chain couples TRBV28 to TRBJ1-2, with TRBD1 identical over 8 bases. The length of the CDR3 is 14 residues. Trimming at V came to 6 bases and at J to 6 bases, leaving 9 bases not matched to a gene. Germline assignment: CDR1 MDHEN and CDR2 SYDVKM. In DNA form, the CDR3 reads TGTGCCAGCAGCCCGACAGGGGTGGTAGATGGCTACACCTTC. Amino acids: CASSPTGVVDGYTF.

The rearrangement joins TRBV9 to TRBJ2-3; D gene uncertain. This CDR3 has 14 residues. Deletions cut 4 bases from V and 2 bases from J, with 11 bases between. The germline CDR1 and CDR2 sequences are SGDLS and YYNGEE. CDR3 in amino acids: CASSLRAYTDTQYF. Here the CDR3 DNA reads TGTGCCAGCAGCCTACGGGCTTACACAGATACGCAGTATTTT.

The gene calls are TRBV24-1 and TRBJ2-1, with D possibly TRBD1 on 6 matching bases. The V end lost 4 bases, the J end lost 4 bases, and 13 bases lay between the germline ends. The germline CDR1 and CDR2 sequences are KGHDR and SFDVKD. There are 15 residues in the CDR3. The DNA of the CDR3 is TGTGCCACCAGTGACCCGGGACACCAATACAATGAGCAGTTCTTC. Its translation is CATSDPGHQYNEQFF.

The V gene is TRBV7-6, the J gene TRBJ2-5; 7 bases align to TRBD1. This CDR3 contains 15 residues. CDR1 and CDR2 (germline): SGHVS, FNYEAQ. The J segment lost 4 bases and the V segment lost 1 base, leaving 6 bases of the junction unmatched. The CDR3 sequence is CASSLEGGRGETQYF. The CDR3 DNA sequence: TGTGCCAGCAGCTTAGAAGGGGGCCGTGGAGAGACCCAGTACTTC.

This clonotype has more than one count but fewer than ten. CDR3 nucleotides: TGCGCCAGCAGCTATGCGACTAGCGGGAGGGCCTACGAGCAGTACTTC. The encoded protein is CASSYATSGRAYEQYF. This chain uses TRBV4-3 with TRBJ2-7; 14 positions match TRBD2. This CDR3 region has 16 residues. CDR1 and CDR2 (germline): LGHNA, YSLEER. V dropped 5 bases and J dropped 2; count of bases not matched to a gene: 5.

The chain recombines TRBV7-6 with TRBJ2-5; 7 nucleotides match TRBD2. The CDR3 runs 13 residues. From germline, CDR1 is SGHVS and CDR2 FNYEAQ. After removal of 6 bases from V and 5 bases from J, the junction contained 6 bases not matched to a gene. The CDR3 sequence: CASSQAGVETQYF. The DNA of the CDR3 is TGTGCCAGCAGTCAGGCGGGAGTGGAGACCCAGTACTTC.

The J gene is TRBJ1-5, the V gene TRBV27; TRBD1 is a possible D gene (5 bases). Germline lookup yields CDR1 MNHEY and CDR2 SMNVEV (reference sequence). V lost 5 bases and J lost 5, with 13 bases in between. The length of the CDR3 is 14 residues. CDR3 sequence (DNA): TGTGCCAGCAGTAATCTCGGAGGGGATCAGCCCCAGCATTTT. Amino acids: CASSNLGGDQPQHF.

This clonotype has just a few counts. The rearrangement uses TRBV6-6 and TRBJ1-2; TRBD1 matches 7 bases. The V segment lost 0 bases and the J segment 4 bases; nucleotides outside the gene matches: 2. This CDR3 spans 14 amino acids. Germline V gene sequence: CDR1 MNHNY, CDR2 SVGAGI (reference sequence). Here the CDR3 DNA reads TGTGCCAGCAGTTACTCGCGGGACAGCTATGGCTACACCTTC. The encoded protein is CASSYSRDSYGYTF.

The chain links TRBV12-3 or TRBV12-4 to TRBJ2-1; TRBD1 might be the D (6 bases). The CDR3 consists of 17 residues. The V gene lost 6 bases and the J gene lost 4 bases, with 22 bases spanning the gap. This chain's CDR3 is CASRSRDTGLGYNEQFF. CDR3 DNA sequence: TGTGCCAGCAGGTCCCGGGACACGGGATTGGGGTACAATGAGCAGTTCTTC.